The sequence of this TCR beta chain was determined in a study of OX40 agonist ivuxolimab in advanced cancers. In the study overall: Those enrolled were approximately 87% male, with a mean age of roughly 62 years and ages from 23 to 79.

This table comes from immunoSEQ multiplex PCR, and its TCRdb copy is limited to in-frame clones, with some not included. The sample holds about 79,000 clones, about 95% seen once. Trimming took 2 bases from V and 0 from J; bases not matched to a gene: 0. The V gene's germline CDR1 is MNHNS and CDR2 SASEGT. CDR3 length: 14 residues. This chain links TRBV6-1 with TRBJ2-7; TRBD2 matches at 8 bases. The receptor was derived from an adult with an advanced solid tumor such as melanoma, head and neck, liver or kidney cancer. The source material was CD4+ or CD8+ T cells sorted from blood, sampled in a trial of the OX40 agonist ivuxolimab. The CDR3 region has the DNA TGTGCCAGCAGTGAACTAGCGGGCTCCTACGAGCAGTACTTC. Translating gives CASSELAGSYEQYF.